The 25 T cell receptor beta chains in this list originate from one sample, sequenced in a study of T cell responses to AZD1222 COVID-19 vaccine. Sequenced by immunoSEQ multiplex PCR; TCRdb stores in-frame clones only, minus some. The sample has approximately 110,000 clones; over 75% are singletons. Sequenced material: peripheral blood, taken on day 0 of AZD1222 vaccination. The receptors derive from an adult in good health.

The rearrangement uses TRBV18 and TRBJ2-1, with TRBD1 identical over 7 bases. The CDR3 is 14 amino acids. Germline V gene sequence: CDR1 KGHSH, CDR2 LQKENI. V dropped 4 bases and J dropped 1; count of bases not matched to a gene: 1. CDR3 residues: CASSRGQSYNEQFF. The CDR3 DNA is TGTGCCAGCTCACGGGGACAGTCCTACAATGAGCAGTTCTTC.

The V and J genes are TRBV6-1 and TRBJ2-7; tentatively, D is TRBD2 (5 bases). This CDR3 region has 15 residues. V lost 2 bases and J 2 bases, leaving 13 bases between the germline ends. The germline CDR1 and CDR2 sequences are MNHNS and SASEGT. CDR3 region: CASSEIGRDPYEQYF. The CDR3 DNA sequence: TGTGCCAGCAGTGAAATCGGACGGGATCCCTACGAGCAGTACTTC.

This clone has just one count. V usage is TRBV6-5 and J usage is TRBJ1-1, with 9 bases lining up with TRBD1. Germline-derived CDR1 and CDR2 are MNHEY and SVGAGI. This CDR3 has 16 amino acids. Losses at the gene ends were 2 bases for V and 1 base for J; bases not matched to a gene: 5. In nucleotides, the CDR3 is TGTGCCAGCAGTTACGCCGGGACAGGGCGGAACACTGAAGCTTTCTTT. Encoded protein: CASSYAGTGRNTEAFF.

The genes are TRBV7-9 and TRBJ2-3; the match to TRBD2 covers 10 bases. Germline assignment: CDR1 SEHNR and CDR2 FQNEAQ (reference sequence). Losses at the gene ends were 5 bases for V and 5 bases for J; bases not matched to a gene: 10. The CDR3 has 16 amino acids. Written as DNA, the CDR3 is TGTGCCAGCAGCAGTGCAGGACTAGCGGTCGAAGATACGCAGTATTTT. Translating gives CASSSAGLAVEDTQYF.

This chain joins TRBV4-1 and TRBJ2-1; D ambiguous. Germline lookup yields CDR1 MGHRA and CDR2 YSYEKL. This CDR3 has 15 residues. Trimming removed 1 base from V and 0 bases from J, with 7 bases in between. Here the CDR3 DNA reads TGCGCCAGCAGCCAAGGGGGAAGCTCCTACAATGAGCAGTTCTTC. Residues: CASSQGGSSYNEQFF.

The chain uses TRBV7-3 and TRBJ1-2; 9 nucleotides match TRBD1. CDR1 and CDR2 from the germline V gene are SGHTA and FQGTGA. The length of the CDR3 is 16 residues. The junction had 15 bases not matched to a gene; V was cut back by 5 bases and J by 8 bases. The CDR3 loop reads CASSKVGQGPLGGYTF. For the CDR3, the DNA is TGTGCCAGCAGCAAAGTGGGACAGGGACCCTTAGGGGGCTACACCTTC.

The CDR3 reads CASSQDRGSYYEQYF. CDR3 nucleotides: TGCGCCAGCAGCCAAGATCGGGGCTCCTACTACGAGCAGTACTTC. The chain employs TRBV4-1 and TRBJ2-7, with D perhaps TRBD1 or TRBD2 (5 bases each). From germline, CDR1 is MGHRA and CDR2 YSYEKL. Trimming took off 0 bases at V and 3 bases at J, with 12 bases between the two ends. CDR3 length equals 15 residues.

CDR3 nucleotides: TGTGCCAGCAGCCCAGACCCTAGCACAGATACGCAGTATTTT. It codes for CASSPDPSTDTQYF. The chain employs TRBV7-2 and TRBJ2-3; D not certain. V was trimmed by 5 bases and J by 0 bases, leaving 9 bases between them. The CDR3 covers 14 residues. Per the germline V gene, CDR1 is SGHTA and CDR2 is FQGNSA.

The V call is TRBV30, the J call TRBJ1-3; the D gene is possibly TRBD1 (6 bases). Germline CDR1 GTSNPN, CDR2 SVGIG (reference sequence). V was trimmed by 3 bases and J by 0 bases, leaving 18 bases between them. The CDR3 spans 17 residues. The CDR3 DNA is TGTGCCTGGAGACCGATGGGGACAATGGACTCTGGAAACACCATATATTTT. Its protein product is CAWRPMGTMDSGNTIYF. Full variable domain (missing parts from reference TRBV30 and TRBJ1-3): SQTIHQWPATLVQPVGSPLSLECTVEGTSNPNLYWYRQAAGRGLQLLFYSVGIGQISSEVPQNLSASRPQDRQFILSSKKLLLSDSGFYLCAWRPMGTMDSGNTIYFGEGSWLTVV.

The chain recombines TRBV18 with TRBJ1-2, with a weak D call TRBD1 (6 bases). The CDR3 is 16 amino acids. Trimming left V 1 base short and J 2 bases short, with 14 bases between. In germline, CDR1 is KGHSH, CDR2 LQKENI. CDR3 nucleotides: TGTGCCAGCTCACCACAGGGGCAGGGGCCGAACTATGGCTACACCTTC. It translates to CASSPQGQGPNYGYTF.

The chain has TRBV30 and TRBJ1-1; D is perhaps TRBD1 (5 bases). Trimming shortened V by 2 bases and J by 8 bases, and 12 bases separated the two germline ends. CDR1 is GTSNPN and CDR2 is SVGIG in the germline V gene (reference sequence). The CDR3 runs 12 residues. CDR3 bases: TGTGCCTGGAGTCCCGGGGGGTACGAAGCTTTCTTT. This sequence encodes CAWSPGGYEAFF.

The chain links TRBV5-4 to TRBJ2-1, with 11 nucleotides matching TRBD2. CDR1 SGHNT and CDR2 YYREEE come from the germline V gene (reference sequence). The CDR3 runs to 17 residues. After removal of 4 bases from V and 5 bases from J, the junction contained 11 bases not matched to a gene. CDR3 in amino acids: CASSGIAGGPRDNEQFF. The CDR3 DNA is TGTGCCAGCAGCGGTATAGCGGGAGGGCCTAGAGACAATGAGCAGTTCTTC.

The CDR3 loop reads CASSSLMRTGIFSYEQYF. The CDR3 DNA reads TGTGCCAGCAGCTCTCTGATGCGGACAGGGATATTCTCCTACGAGCAGTACTTC. The chain has TRBV7-2 and TRBJ2-7, with 8 bases that match TRBD1. J lost 0 bases, V lost 4 bases, and 14 bases had no gene match. Germline V lookup: CDR1 SGHTA, CDR2 FQGNSA. The length of the CDR3 is 18 residues.

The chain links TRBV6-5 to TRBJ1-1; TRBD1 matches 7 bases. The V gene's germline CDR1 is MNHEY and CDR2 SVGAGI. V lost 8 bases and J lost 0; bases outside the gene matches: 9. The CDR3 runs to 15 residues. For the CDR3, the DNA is TGTGCCAGCGACCGGACAGGCAGAATGAACACTGAAGCTTTCTTT. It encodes CASDRTGRMNTEAFF.

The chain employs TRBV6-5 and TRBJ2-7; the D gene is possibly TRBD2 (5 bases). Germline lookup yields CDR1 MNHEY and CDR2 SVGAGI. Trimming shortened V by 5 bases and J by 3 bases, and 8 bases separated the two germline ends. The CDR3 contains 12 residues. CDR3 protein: CASSHGDYEQYF. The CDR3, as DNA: TGTGCCAGCAGTCACGGGGACTACGAGCAGTACTTC.

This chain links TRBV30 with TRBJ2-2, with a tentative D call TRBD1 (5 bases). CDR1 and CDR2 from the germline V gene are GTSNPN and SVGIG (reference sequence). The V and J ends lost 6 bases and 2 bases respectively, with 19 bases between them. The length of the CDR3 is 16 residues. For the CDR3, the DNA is TGTGCCTGTGGGGCAGGAAGAATCGTCAACACCGGGGAGCTGTTTTTT. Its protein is CACGAGRIVNTGELFF.

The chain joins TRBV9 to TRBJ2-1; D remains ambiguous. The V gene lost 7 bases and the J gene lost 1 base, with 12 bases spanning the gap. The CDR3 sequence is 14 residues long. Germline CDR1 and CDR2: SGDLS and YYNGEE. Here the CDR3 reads CASSPRDSYNEQFF. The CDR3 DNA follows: TGTGCCAGCTCCCCACGTGATTCCTACAATGAGCAGTTCTTC.

The DNA of the CDR3 is TGTGCCAGCAGCTTGACAGGAAACACCGGGGAGCTGTTTTTT. Translation gives CASSLTGNTGELFF. V is TRBV7-8 and J is TRBJ2-2; D possibly corresponds to TRBD1 (6 bases). Germline CDR1 SGHVS, CDR2 FQNEAQ. The CDR3 extends over 14 amino acids. The germline V and J ends were trimmed by 3 bases and 2 bases, with 7 bases remaining between them.

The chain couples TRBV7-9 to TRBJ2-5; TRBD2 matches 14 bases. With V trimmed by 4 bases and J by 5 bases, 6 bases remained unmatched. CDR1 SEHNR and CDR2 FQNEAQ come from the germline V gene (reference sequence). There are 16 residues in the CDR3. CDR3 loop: CASSSRLAGGRETQYF. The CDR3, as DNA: TGTGCCAGCAGCTCACGACTAGCGGGGGGGCGGGAGACCCAGTACTTC.

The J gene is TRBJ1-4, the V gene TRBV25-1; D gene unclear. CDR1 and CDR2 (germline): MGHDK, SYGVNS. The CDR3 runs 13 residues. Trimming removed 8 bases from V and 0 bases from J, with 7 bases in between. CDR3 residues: CASGAPTNEKLFF. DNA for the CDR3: TGTGCCAGCGGAGCCCCAACTAATGAAAAACTGTTTTTT.

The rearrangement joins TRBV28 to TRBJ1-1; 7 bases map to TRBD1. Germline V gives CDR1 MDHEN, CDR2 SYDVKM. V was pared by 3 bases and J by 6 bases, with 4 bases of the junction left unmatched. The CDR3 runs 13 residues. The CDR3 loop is CASSFDRVAEAFF. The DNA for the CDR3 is TGTGCCAGCAGTTTCGACAGGGTAGCTGAAGCTTTCTTT. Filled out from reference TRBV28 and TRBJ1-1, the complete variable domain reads DVKVTQSSRYLVKRTGEKVFLECVQDMDHENMFWYRQDPGLGLRLIYFSYDVKMKEKGDIPEGYSVSREKKERFSLILESASTNQTSMYLCASSFDRVAEAFFGQGTRLTVV.

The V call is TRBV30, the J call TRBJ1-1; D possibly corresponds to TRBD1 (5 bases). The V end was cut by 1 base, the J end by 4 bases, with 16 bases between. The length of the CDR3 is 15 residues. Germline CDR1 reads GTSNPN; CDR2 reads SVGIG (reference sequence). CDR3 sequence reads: CAWSARGGRGTEAFF. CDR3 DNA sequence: TGTGCCTGGAGTGCCCGCGGGGGTAGGGGCACTGAAGCTTTCTTT.

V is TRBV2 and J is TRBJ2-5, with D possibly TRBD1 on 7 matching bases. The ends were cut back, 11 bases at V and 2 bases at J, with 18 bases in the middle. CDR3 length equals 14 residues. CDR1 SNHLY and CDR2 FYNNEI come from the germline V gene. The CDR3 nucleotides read TGTGCCGGGGGGCCCGTACAGGGGCAAGAGACCCAGTACTTC. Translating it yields CAGGPVQGQETQYF.

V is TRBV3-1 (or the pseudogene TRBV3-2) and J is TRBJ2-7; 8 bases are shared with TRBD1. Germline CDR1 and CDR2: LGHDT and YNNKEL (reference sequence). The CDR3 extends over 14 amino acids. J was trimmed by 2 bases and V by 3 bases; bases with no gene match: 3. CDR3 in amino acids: CASSHDRGPYEQYF. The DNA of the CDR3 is TGTGCCAGCAGCCATGACAGGGGACCCTACGAGCAGTACTTC.

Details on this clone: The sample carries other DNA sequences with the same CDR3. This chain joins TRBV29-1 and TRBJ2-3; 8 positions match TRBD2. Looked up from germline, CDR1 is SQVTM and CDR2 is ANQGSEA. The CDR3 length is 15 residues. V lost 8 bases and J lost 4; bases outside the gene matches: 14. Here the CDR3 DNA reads TGCAGCTCCGTACGGGGGGGGGCCGGCCCAGATACGCAGTATTTT. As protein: CSSVRGGAGPDTQYF.